The TCR beta chain under discussion was sequenced for a study of cytomegalovirus exposure and HLA in healthy donors. The PCR was carried out with 60 Vbeta primers and 13 Jbeta primers. TCRdb's table, derived via immunoSEQ multiplex PCR, lists solely in-frame clones and lacks some. This sample has about 110,000 clones, with 76% found just once. Germline values: CDR1 SGHRS, CDR2 YFSETQ. Trimming cost V 0 bases and J 7 bases, with 4 bases left between them. This CDR3 has 12 amino acids. The TCR was taken from a man younger than 45 in good health and CMV-seropositive. Sequencing input: PBMCs. The chain is built from TRBV5-1 and TRBJ2-2; no firm D call. DNA for the CDR3: TGCGCCAGCAGCTTGGGCGGCGGGGAGCTGTTTTTT. Amino acid sequence: CASSLGGGELFF.